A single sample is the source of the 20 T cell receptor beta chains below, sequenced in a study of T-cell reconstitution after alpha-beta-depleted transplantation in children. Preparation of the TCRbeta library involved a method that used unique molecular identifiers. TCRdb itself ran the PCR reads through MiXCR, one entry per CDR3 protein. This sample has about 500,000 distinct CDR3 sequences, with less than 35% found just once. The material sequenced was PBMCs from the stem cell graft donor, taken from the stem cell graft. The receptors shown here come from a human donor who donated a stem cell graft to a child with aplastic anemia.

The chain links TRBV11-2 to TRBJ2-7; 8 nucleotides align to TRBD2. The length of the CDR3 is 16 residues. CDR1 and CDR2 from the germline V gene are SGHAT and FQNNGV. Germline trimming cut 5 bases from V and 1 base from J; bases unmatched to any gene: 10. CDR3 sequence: CASSPHPSGSSYEQYF. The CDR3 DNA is TGTGCCAGCAGCCCACACCCGAGCGGGAGTTCCTACGAGCAGTACTTC.

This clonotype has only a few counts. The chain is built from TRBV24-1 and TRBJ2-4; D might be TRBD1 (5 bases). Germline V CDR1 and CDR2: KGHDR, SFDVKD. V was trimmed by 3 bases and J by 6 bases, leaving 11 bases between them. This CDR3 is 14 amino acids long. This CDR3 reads CATSDRLTGNIQYF. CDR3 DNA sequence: TGTGCCACCAGTGATCGTCTTACAGGAAACATTCAGTACTTC.

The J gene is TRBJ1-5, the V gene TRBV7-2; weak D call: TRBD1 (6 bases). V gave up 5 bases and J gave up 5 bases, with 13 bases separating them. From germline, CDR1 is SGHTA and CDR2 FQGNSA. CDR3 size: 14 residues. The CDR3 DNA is TGTGCCAGCAGCGCACTCGGGACATATCAGCCCCAGCATTTT. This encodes CASSALGTYQPQHF.

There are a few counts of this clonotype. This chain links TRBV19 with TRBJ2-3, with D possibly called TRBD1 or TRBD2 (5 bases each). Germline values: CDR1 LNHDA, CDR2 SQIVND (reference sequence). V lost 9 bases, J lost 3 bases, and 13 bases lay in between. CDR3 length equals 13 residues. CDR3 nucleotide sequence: TGTGCCAGCCGAGGGGTTGGAACAGATACGCAGTATTTT. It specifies CASRGVGTDTQYF.

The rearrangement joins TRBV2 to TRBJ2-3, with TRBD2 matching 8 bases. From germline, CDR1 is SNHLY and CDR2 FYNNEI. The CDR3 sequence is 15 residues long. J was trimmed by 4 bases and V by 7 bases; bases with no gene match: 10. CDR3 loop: CASKWASGRADTQYF. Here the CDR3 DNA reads TGTGCCAGCAAGTGGGCCAGCGGGAGAGCAGATACGCAGTATTTT.

The CDR3 region is CASSLVGVGAFF. CDR3 bases: TGTGCCAGCAGCTTAGTAGGGGTTGGGGCTTTCTTT. The chain combines TRBV7-9 with TRBJ1-1, with D possibly matching TRBD1 (5 bases). V lost 1 base and J lost 11, with 11 bases in between. The CDR3 contains 12 residues. Germline CDR1 is SEHNR and CDR2 is FQNEAQ (reference sequence). Full variable domain (rest looked up from reference TRBV7-9 and TRBJ1-1): DTGVSQNPRHKITKRGQNVTFRCDPISEHNRLYWYRQTLGQGPEFLTYFQNEAQLEKSRLLSDRFSAERPKGSFSTLEIQRTEQGDSAMYLCASSLVGVGAFFGQGTRLTVV.

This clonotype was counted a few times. The CDR3 protein is CASTVDNEQFF. CDR3 in DNA: TGTGCCAGCACCGTGGACAATGAGCAGTTCTTC. The chain combines TRBV6-1 with TRBJ2-1; D is unresolved. CDR3 length equals 11 residues. Germline V gene data show CDR1 as MNHNS and CDR2 as SASEGT. Trimming removed 7 bases at V and 5 bases at J, with 6 bases between.

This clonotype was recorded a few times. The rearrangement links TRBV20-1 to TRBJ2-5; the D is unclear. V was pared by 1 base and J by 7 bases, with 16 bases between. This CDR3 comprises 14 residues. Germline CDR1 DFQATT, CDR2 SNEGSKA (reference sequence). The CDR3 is CSARAAQGPGTQYF. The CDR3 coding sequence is TGCAGTGCTAGAGCCGCCCAAGGTCCGGGGACCCAGTACTTC.

CDR3 region: CARETGGRNSPLHF. Here the CDR3 DNA reads TGTGCCCGGGAAACAGGGGGCAGGAATTCACCCCTCCACTTT. The rearrangement links TRBV30 to TRBJ1-6; 9 positions match TRBD1. Per the germline V gene, CDR1 is GTSNPN and CDR2 is SVGIG (reference sequence). The CDR3 loop spans 14 amino acids. Trimming cost V 8 bases and J 7 bases; bases outside gene matches: 9.

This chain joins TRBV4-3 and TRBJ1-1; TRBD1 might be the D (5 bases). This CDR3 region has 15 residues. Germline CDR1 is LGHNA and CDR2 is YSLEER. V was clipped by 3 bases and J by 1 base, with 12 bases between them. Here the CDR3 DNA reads TGCGCCAGCAGCCAGGCTTACGGGGGGAACACTGAAGCTTTCTTT. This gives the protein CASSQAYGGNTEAFF.

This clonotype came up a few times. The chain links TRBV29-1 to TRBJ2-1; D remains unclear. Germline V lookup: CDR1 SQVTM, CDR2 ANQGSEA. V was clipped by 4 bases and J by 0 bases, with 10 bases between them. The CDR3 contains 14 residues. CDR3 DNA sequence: TGCAGCGTTGGGGCTGGGGTCTCCTACAATGAGCAGTTCTTC. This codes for CSVGAGVSYNEQFF.

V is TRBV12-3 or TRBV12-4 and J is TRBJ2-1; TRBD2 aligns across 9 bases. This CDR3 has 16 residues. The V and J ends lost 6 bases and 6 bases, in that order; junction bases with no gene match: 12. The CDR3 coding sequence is TGTGCCAGCAGAAAGGGGCCAGCGGGAGGTTTCAATGAGCAGTTCTTC. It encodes CASRKGPAGGFNEQFF.

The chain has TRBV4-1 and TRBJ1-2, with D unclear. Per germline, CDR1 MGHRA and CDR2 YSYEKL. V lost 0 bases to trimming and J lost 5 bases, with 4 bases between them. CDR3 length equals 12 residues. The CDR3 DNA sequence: TGCGCCAGCAGCCAAGAGGGATATGGCTACACCTTC. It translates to CASSQEGYGYTF.

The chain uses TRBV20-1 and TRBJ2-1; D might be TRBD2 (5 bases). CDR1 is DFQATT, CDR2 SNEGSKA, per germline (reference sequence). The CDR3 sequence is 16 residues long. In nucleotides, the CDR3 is TGCATTGACGGGCGGGCCGCCTTTTTCCCTTCTAATGAGCAGTTCTTC. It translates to CIDGRAAFFPSNEQFF.

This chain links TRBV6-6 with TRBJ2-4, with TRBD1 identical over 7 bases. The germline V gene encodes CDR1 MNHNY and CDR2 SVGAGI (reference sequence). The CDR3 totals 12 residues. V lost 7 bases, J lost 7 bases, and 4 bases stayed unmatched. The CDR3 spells CASNQQGNIQYF. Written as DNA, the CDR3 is TGTGCCAGCAACCAACAGGGGAACATTCAGTACTTC.

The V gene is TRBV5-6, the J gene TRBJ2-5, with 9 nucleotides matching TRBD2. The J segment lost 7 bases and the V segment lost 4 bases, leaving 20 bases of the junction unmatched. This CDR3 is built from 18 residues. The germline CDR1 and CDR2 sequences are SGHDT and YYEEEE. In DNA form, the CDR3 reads TGTGCCAGCAGCCGTGATGCGTTAGCGGCGGGAGGGCAGGGGACCCAGTACTTC. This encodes CASSRDALAAGGQGTQYF. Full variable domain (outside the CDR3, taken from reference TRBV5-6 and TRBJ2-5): DAGVTQSPTHLIKTRGQQVTLRCSPKSGHDTVSWYQQALGQGPQFIFQYYEEEERQRGNFPDRFSGHQFPNYSSELNVNALLLGDSALYLCASSRDALAAGGQGTQYFGPGTRLLVL.

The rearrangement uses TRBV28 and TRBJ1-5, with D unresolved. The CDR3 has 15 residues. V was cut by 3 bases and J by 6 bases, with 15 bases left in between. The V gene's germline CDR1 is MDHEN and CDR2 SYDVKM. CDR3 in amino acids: CASSFGWQLVQPQHF. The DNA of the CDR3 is TGTGCCAGCAGTTTTGGATGGCAGTTGGTTCAGCCCCAGCATTTT. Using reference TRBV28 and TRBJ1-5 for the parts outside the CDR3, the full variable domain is DVKVTQSSRYLVKRTGEKVFLECVQDMDHENMFWYRQDPGLGLRLIYFSYDVKMKEKGDIPEGYSVSREKKERFSLILESASTNQTSMYLCASSFGWQLVQPQHFGDGTRLSIL.

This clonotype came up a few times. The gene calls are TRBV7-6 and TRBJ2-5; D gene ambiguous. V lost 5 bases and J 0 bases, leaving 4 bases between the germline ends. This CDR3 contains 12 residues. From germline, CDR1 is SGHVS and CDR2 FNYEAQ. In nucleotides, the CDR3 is TGTGCCAGCAGCCGGTACCAAGAGACCCAGTACTTC. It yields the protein CASSRYQETQYF.

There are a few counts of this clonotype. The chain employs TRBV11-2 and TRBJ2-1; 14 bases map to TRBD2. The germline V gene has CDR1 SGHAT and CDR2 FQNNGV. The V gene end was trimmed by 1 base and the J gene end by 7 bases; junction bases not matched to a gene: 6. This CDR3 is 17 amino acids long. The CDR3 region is CASSLVPRTSGRNEQFF. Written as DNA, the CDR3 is TGTGCCAGCAGCTTAGTCCCTCGGACTAGCGGGAGGAATGAGCAGTTCTTC.

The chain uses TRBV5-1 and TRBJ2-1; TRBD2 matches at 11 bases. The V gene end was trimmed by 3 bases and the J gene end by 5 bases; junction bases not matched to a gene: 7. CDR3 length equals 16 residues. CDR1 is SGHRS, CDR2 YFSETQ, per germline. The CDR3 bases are TGCGCCAGCAGCTCAACTACGGGACTAGCGGACAATGAGCAGTTCTTC. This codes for CASSSTTGLADNEQFF.